The 30 T cell receptor beta chains below were found in one sample sequenced in a study of blood T cell repertoires in COVID-19. The repertoire was sequenced with immunoSEQ multiplex PCR; TCRdb's copy has only in-frame clones and lacks some. In the table there are fewer than 350,000 clones, 85% of which are singletons. Sample: PBMCs or T cells enriched from blood (not recorded which). All receptors derive from a woman aged 45-65 years who had recovered from COVID-19.

This clone has only a few counts. The genes are TRBV3-1 (or the pseudogene TRBV3-2) and TRBJ2-3; 11 bases align to TRBD2. Germline CDR1 and CDR2: LGHDT and YNNKEL (reference sequence). This CDR3 is 15 amino acids long. V lost 2 bases, J lost 8 bases, and 6 bases stayed unmatched. The CDR3 reads CASSQFGTSGGTQYF. CDR3 nucleotide sequence: TGTGCCAGCAGCCAATTCGGGACTAGCGGCGGTACGCAGTATTTT.

The CDR3 reads CASSNSGRWGGETQYF. The CDR3 DNA is TGTGCCAGCAGTAATAGCGGGAGATGGGGGGGAGAGACCCAGTACTTC. This chain uses TRBV5-4 with TRBJ2-5, with 9 bases aligning to TRBD2. CDR1 is SGHNT and CDR2 is YYREEE in the germline V gene (reference sequence). Trimming removed 5 bases from V and 4 bases from J; junction bases left unmatched: 12. This CDR3 is built from 16 residues. The full variable domain, in which reference TRBV5-4 and TRBJ2-5 provide the parts outside the CDR3, is ETGVTQSPTHLIKTRGQQVTLRCSSQSGHNTVSWYQQALGQGPQFIFQYYREEENGRGNFPPRFSGLQFPNYSSELNVNALELDDSALYLCASSNSGRWGGETQYFGPGTRLLVL.

The chain uses TRBV7-2 and TRBJ2-6, with 7 positions matching TRBD1. The trim removed 5 bases at V and 2 bases at J, leaving 3 bases unmatched. Per the germline V gene, CDR1 is SGHTA and CDR2 is FQGNSA. CDR3 length equals 15 residues. The CDR3 here is CASSPDRAGANVLTF. The CDR3 nucleotides are TGTGCCAGCAGCCCCGACAGGGCTGGGGCCAACGTCCTGACTTTC.

On this clone itself: Other DNA sequences in the same sample also yield this CDR3. The rearrangement joins TRBV18 to TRBJ2-1, with TRBD2 matching 13 bases. Germline-derived CDR1 and CDR2 are KGHSH and LQKENI. CDR3 size: 17 residues. Unmatched junction bases numbered 3, after V lost 3 bases and J lost 1 base. The CDR3 protein is CASSPRTSGSSYNEQFF. The CDR3 coding sequence is TGTGCCAGCTCACCGAGGACTAGCGGGAGTTCCTACAATGAGCAGTTCTTC.

V usage is TRBV3-1 (or the pseudogene TRBV3-2) and J usage is TRBJ1-2; a possible D gene is TRBD1 (5 bases). CDR1 and CDR2 (germline): LGHDT, YNNKEL (reference sequence). Trimming stripped 4 bases from V and 6 bases from J, with 18 bases between. CDR3 length: 15 residues. In nucleotides, the CDR3 is TGTGCCAGCAGCCTCCGACAGACCCCGGGGGATGGCTACACCTTC. Encoded protein: CASSLRQTPGDGYTF.

The J gene is TRBJ2-3, the V gene TRBV19; D is undetermined. CDR1 and CDR2 (germline): LNHDA, SQIVND (reference sequence). The CDR3 is made up of 15 amino acids. V was clipped by 6 bases and J by 2 bases, with 15 bases between them. CDR3 bases: TGTGCCAGTAGGTTTGCGGCCCACATCACAGATACGCAGTATTTT. It is translated as CASRFAAHITDTQYF.

Comments on this clone: This likely traces to a read error, being one base from a far larger clone. CDR3 nucleotides: TGTGCCAGCAGCAAAGACAGGTACACTGAAGCTTTCTTT. It specifies CASSKDRYTEAFF. This chain uses TRBV27 with TRBJ1-1; D is perhaps TRBD1 (6 bases). Deletions cut 6 bases from V and 3 bases from J, with 11 bases between. Per germline, CDR1 MNHEY and CDR2 SMNVEV (reference sequence). This CDR3 comprises 13 residues.

This chain links TRBV19 with TRBJ2-1; 7 positions match TRBD1. CDR3 length: 15 amino acids. Per the germline V gene, CDR1 is LNHDA and CDR2 is SQIVND (reference sequence). V was pared by 10 bases and J by 1 base, with 10 bases of the junction left unmatched. The CDR3 region has the DNA TGTGCCACTTCCCAAAACAGGGGTTCCTACAATGAGCAGTTCTTC. This encodes CATSQNRGSYNEQFF. The full variable domain, with the rest looked up from reference TRBV19 and TRBJ2-1, is DGGITQSPKYLFRKEGQNVTLSCEQNLNHDAMYWYRQDPGQGLRLIYYSQIVNDFQKGDIAEGYSVSREKKESFPLTVTSAQKNPTAFYLCATSQNRGSYNEQFFGPGTRLTVL.

This clone was seen just once. The chain employs TRBV5-4 and TRBJ2-5, with 8 bases lining up with TRBD2. This CDR3 region has 15 residues. Germline CDR1 reads SGHNT; CDR2 reads YYREEE (reference sequence). J gave up 5 bases and V 0 bases, and 6 bases lay outside the gene matches. The CDR3 protein is CASSLAWASGETQYF. CDR3 DNA: TGTGCCAGCAGCTTGGCATGGGCTAGCGGGGAGACCCAGTACTTC.

The chain recombines TRBV5-1 with TRBJ1-5, with TRBD1 matching 10 bases. CDR1 SGHRS and CDR2 YFSETQ come from the germline V gene. The CDR3 is 15 residues long. Trimming removed 3 bases from V and 2 bases from J; junction bases left unmatched: 2. The CDR3 coding sequence is TGCGCCAGCAGCTCGACAGGGGGCGGCAATCAGCCCCAGCATTTT. As protein: CASSSTGGGNQPQHF. Using reference TRBV5-1 and TRBJ1-5 for the parts outside the CDR3, the full variable domain is KAGVTQTPRYLIKTRGQQVTLSCSPISGHRSVSWYQQTPGQGLQFLFEYFSETQRNKGNFPGRFSGRQFSNSRSEMNVSTLELGDSALYLCASSSTGGGNQPQHFGDGTRLSIL.

This clone was observed a handful of times. Written as DNA, the CDR3 is TGTGCCAGCAGCGACAGGGAACCTAGGGAAAACTATGGCTACACCTTC. This translates into CASSDREPRENYGYTF. The V gene is TRBV7-9, the J gene TRBJ1-2; TRBD1 aligns across 7 bases. V dropped 5 bases and J dropped 2; count of bases not matched to a gene: 11. CDR3 length equals 16 residues. The germline CDR1 and CDR2 sequences are SEHNR and FQNEAQ (reference sequence).

CDR3 loop: CASSVERRGLAGAPSTDTQYF. CDR3 nucleotide sequence: TGTGCCAGCAGCGTAGAAAGGCGGGGACTAGCGGGAGCCCCGAGCACAGATACGCAGTATTTT. The chain joins TRBV7-4 to TRBJ2-3, with TRBD2 matching over 14 bases. CDR1 is SGHVT, CDR2 SQSDAQ, per germline. The CDR3 sequence is 21 residues long. The V and J ends lost 5 bases and 0 bases, in that order; junction bases with no gene match: 16.

The chain is built from TRBV5-1 and TRBJ1-5; the D is unclear. CDR3 length: 15 residues. The V gene lost 4 bases and the J gene lost 0 bases, with 11 bases spanning the gap. From germline, CDR1 is SGHRS and CDR2 YFSETQ. DNA for the CDR3: TGCGCCAGCAGCCCGGAGGACTTTAGCAATCAGCCCCAGCATTTT. It is translated as CASSPEDFSNQPQHF.

J is TRBJ1-1 and V is TRBV14; TRBD1 aligns across 10 bases. The CDR3 runs 13 residues. Germline values: CDR1 SGHDN, CDR2 FVKESK. V dropped 2 bases and J dropped 10; count of bases not matched to a gene: 4. In DNA, the CDR3 is TGTGCCAGCAGCCAACGGACAGGGGGTGTAGCTTTCTTT. This encodes CASSQRTGGVAFF.

The J gene is TRBJ2-3, the V gene TRBV30; 7 bases are a match to TRBD2. The CDR3 runs 13 residues. V shed 4 bases and J 2 bases; nucleotides not matched to a gene: 3. Germline-derived CDR1 and CDR2 are GTSNPN and SVGIG (reference sequence). The CDR3 spells CAWIAGVTDTQYF. The CDR3 coding sequence is TGTGCCTGGATCGCGGGGGTCACAGATACGCAGTATTTT.

The chain employs TRBV10-3 and TRBJ1-6, with 8 positions matching TRBD1. The CDR3 loop spans 15 amino acids. CDR1 and CDR2 from the germline V gene are ENHRY and SYGVKD. The junction had 6 bases not matched to a gene; V was cut back by 1 base and J by 10 bases. The CDR3 nucleotides are TGTGCCATCAGTGAGTTTCAGGGGGCGGAATCACCCCTCCACTTT. Protein product: CAISEFQGAESPLHF.

The chain employs TRBV10-1 and TRBJ2-7; no definite D call. Trimming removed 0 bases at V and 0 bases at J, with 3 bases between. Germline loops: CDR1 WNHNN, CDR2 SYGVQD (reference sequence). The CDR3 runs to 13 residues. The CDR3: CASSESLSYEQYF. The CDR3 region has the DNA TGCGCCAGCAGTGAGTCCCTCTCCTACGAGCAGTACTTC.

The gene calls are TRBV6-5 and TRBJ2-3; 8 bases match TRBD2. Germline loops: CDR1 MNHEY, CDR2 SVGAGI. This CDR3 comprises 14 residues. V trimming: 5 bases; J trimming: 5 bases; junction bases outside the gene matches: 6. In DNA form, the CDR3 reads TGTGCCAGCAGTCTCGGACTAGCCGGAGATACGCAGTATTTT. Translating gives CASSLGLAGDTQYF.

The sample holds one count of this clone. The V and J genes are TRBV14 and TRBJ1-2; 8 bases fit TRBD1. With V trimmed by 4 bases and J by 4 bases, 5 bases remained unmatched. Germline V gene data show CDR1 as SGHDN and CDR2 as FVKESK. The CDR3 runs to 14 residues. CDR3 bases: TGTGCCAGCAGCCGACAGGGGTCGGGCTATGGCTACACCTTC. Residues: CASSRQGSGYGYTF.

This chain uses TRBV19 with TRBJ2-3; D not certain. V lost 5 bases, J lost 1 base, and 10 bases lay in between. Germline lookup yields CDR1 LNHDA and CDR2 SQIVND (reference sequence). The CDR3 is made up of 14 amino acids. Here the CDR3 reads CASSQDTGTDTQYF. CDR3 DNA: TGTGCCAGTAGTCAAGACACAGGCACAGATACGCAGTATTTT.

This rearrangement joins TRBV5-1 to TRBJ1-1; 9 nucleotides align to TRBD1. V lost 2 bases and J lost 8; bases outside the gene matches: 7. The CDR3 totals 14 residues. From germline, CDR1 is SGHRS and CDR2 YFSETQ. The CDR3 protein is CASSFTGGPTEAFF. The CDR3 DNA is TGCGCCAGCAGCTTTACAGGGGGCCCAACCGAAGCTTTCTTT.

This clone was detected only once. In the same sample, other DNA sequences code for this CDR3. This CDR3 is CASSLVQNYGYTF. As DNA, the CDR3 is TGTGCCAGCAGCTTGGTGCAGAACTATGGCTACACCTTC. V is TRBV5-6 and J is TRBJ1-2, with D uncertain. The germline V gene has CDR1 SGHDT and CDR2 YYEEEE. The germline V and J ends were trimmed by 0 bases and 2 bases, with 5 bases remaining between them. The CDR3 is 13 residues long.

This chain uses TRBV28 with TRBJ2-7; 8 bases map to TRBD1. This CDR3 comprises 15 residues. Germline V gives CDR1 MDHEN, CDR2 SYDVKM. Unmatched junction bases numbered 10, after V lost 7 bases and J lost 2 bases. The CDR3 loop reads CASTQYTGGTYEQYF. The CDR3 nucleotides read TGTGCCAGCACGCAGTACACAGGGGGAACCTACGAGCAGTACTTC.

CDR3 sequence reads: CASSADLVQETQYF. CDR3 in DNA: TGCGCCAGCAGCGCGGACTTGGTCCAAGAGACCCAGTACTTC. This chain connects TRBV5-1 to TRBJ2-5; possibly TRBD2 for D (5 bases). The CDR3 is made up of 14 amino acids. V lost 4 bases and J lost 1, with 11 bases in between. Germline V gene lookup returns CDR1 SGHRS and CDR2 YFSETQ.

The chain combines TRBV1 with TRBJ2-7; the table gives TRBD1 as D, unverified against the DNA. TRBV1 is a listed pseudogene. CDR3 size: 15 residues. The CDR3 is CTSSPLDQGPYEQYF. The DNA of the CDR3 is TGCACCAGCAGCCCCCTCGACCAGGGCCCCTACGAGCAGTACTTC.

V and J are TRBV14 and TRBJ1-2; D remains unclear. V lost 1 base and J lost 7, with 16 bases in between. The CDR3 is 15 amino acids. From germline, CDR1 is SGHDN and CDR2 FVKESK. The CDR3 DNA follows: TGTGCCAGCAGCCAAGCCTGGGCAGAAGAGAGTGGCTACACCTTC. The encoded protein is CASSQAWAEESGYTF.

The chain combines TRBV5-1 with TRBJ2-1; TRBD2 agrees at 8 bases. CDR3 size: 15 residues. Trimming took 5 bases from V and 2 from J; bases not matched to a gene: 6. CDR1 is SGHRS, CDR2 YFSETQ, per germline. The CDR3 spells CASSDRGGAYNEQFF. For the CDR3, the DNA is TGCGCCAGCAGTGACCGGGGGGGCGCCTACAATGAGCAGTTCTTC.

The chain recombines TRBV27 with TRBJ2-1; no clear D gene. V shed 7 bases and J shed 0 bases, with 10 bases lying between them. This CDR3 is built from 14 residues. CDR1 and CDR2 from the germline V gene are MNHEY and SMNVEV (reference sequence). CDR3 protein: CASTGLSSYNEQFF. Written as DNA, the CDR3 is TGTGCCAGCACCGGGTTAAGCTCCTACAATGAGCAGTTCTTC.

The chain has TRBV27 and TRBJ1-2; 7 positions agree with TRBD1. Germline V gives CDR1 MNHEY, CDR2 SMNVEV (reference sequence). Trimming at V came to 6 bases and at J to 4 bases, leaving 5 bases not matched to a gene. The CDR3 extends over 13 amino acids. The CDR3 loop is CASSLRTGYGYTF. DNA for the CDR3: TGTGCCAGCAGCTTACGGACAGGCTATGGCTACACCTTC.

The CDR3 nucleotides read TGTGCCAGCAGCCCTCGGCCGGGGGTTTACTACGAGCAGTACTTC. Protein: CASSPRPGVYYEQYF. This chain joins TRBV7-3 and TRBJ2-7, with D maybe TRBD2 (6 bases). CDR1 is SGHTA, CDR2 FQGTGA, per germline. Trimming pared 5 bases from V and 3 bases from J, leaving 17 bases between. The CDR3 has 15 residues. The variable domain in full, with the rest retrieved from reference TRBV7-3 and TRBJ2-7, is GAGVSQTPSNKVTEKGKYVELRCDPISGHTALYWYRQSLGQGPEFLIYFQGTGAADDSGLPNDRFFAVRPEGSVSTLKIQRTERGDSAVYLCASSPRPGVYYEQYFGPGTRLTVT.